This entry lists 31 T cell receptor beta chains sequenced from one sample in a study of a mutant IDH1 vaccine in newly diagnosed glioma. The antigens of these receptors remain unknown. Time point defined: week 11, during vaccination. Every single dose of the vaccine, 300 ug of mutant IDH1 20-mer peptide, came with topical imiquimod. Repertoires were generated with immunoSEQ multiplex PCR, while TCRdb's copy carries only in-frame clones and drops some. This sample has about 120,000 clones; around three quarters occur once, and the top ten carry 5.5%. The sequencing here drew on PBMCs, taken from a glioma patient whose treatment included an IDH1 peptide vaccine. These receptors were taken from a man in his forties with glioma.

V gene TRBV28 combines with J gene TRBJ1-2, with D possibly matching TRBD1 (5 bases). The CDR3 extends over 14 amino acids. Germline loops: CDR1 MDHEN, CDR2 SYDVKM. Deletions cut 3 bases from V and 3 bases from J, with 11 bases between. The CDR3 is CASSLRGMDYGYTF. The CDR3 DNA follows: TGTGCCAGCAGTTTGAGGGGTATGGACTATGGCTACACCTTC.

The chain combines TRBV6-5 with TRBJ1-1, with D possibly being TRBD1 (6 bases). The CDR3 length is 11 residues. V gave up 5 bases and J gave up 8 bases, with 9 bases separating them. CDR1 is MNHEY and CDR2 is SVGAGI in the germline V gene. The CDR3: CASSDRTEAFF. The CDR3, as DNA: TGTGCCAGCAGTGACAGGACCGAAGCTTTCTTT.

CDR3 sequence reads: CASGVTGVYQETQYF. The CDR3 DNA is TGTGCCAGCGGAGTGACAGGTGTTTACCAAGAGACCCAGTACTTC. This sequence joins TRBV7-2 and TRBJ2-5, with a tentative D call TRBD1 (6 bases). This CDR3 is built from 15 residues. Germline V lookup: CDR1 SGHTA, CDR2 FQGNSA. Trimming cost V 8 bases and J 0 bases, with 16 bases left between them.

The chain links TRBV5-1 to TRBJ2-2; perhaps TRBD2 as D (6 bases). V was cut by 5 bases and J by 0 bases, with 11 bases left in between. Per germline, CDR1 SGHRS and CDR2 YFSETQ. This CDR3 spans 15 amino acids. CDR3 bases: TGCGCCAGCAGAGCTGGGGGGACGAACACCGGGGAGCTGTTTTTT. It specifies CASRAGGTNTGELFF.

The gene calls are TRBV19 and TRBJ1-5, with a tentative D call TRBD1 (5 bases). Germline V gene lookup returns CDR1 LNHDA and CDR2 SQIVND (reference sequence). Trimming left V 1 base short and J 5 bases short, with 12 bases between. The CDR3 is made up of 15 amino acids. The CDR3 nucleotides are TGTGCCAGTAGTATAGGTTTTGGAGGGGATCAGCCCCAGCATTTT. It codes for CASSIGFGGDQPQHF.

The gene calls are TRBV6-1 and TRBJ2-7; 7 bases agree with TRBD1. Germline lookup yields CDR1 MNHNS and CDR2 SASEGT. This CDR3 is 15 amino acids long. The V and J ends lost 0 bases and 1 base, in that order; junction bases with no gene match: 3. CDR3 bases: TGTGCCAGCAGTGAAGCCCAGGGGGTTTCCTACGAGCAGTACTTC. Translation: CASSEAQGVSYEQYF.

About this clone itself: The junction departs from germline at one end; a sequencing error may be responsible. V usage is TRBV7-7 and J usage is TRBJ2-5, with D possibly being TRBD2 (6 bases). CDR1 and CDR2 from the germline V gene are SSHAT and FNYEAQ (reference sequence). The CDR3 runs 13 residues. DNA of the CDR3: TGTGCTAGCACCTACGGAGGGACAGAGACCCAGTACTTC. It specifies CASTYGGTETQYF.

In its sample, this clone was seen a few times. The rearrangement joins TRBV7-6 to TRBJ2-1; 8 bases line up with TRBD1. The V and J ends lost 4 bases and 7 bases, in that order; junction bases with no gene match: 3. This CDR3 is 13 amino acids long. CDR1 is SGHVS and CDR2 is FNYEAQ in the germline V gene. The CDR3 DNA reads TGTGCCAGCAGCTCCGGGACAGGAAATGAGCAGTTCTTC. Amino acids: CASSSGTGNEQFF.

This rearrangement joins TRBV15 to TRBJ2-5, with TRBD2 matching 10 bases. There are 16 residues in the CDR3. Per the germline V gene, CDR1 is LNHNV and CDR2 is YYDKDF (reference sequence). Trimming cost V 0 bases and J 2 bases; bases outside gene matches: 3. CDR3 protein: CATSRELLAGQETQYF. The CDR3 DNA reads as TGTGCCACCAGCAGAGAGTTACTAGCGGGGCAAGAGACCCAGTACTTC.

The CDR3 is CASSYSGQGINIQYF. CDR3 nucleotide sequence: TGTGCCAGCAGTTACTCAGGGCAGGGTATCAACATTCAGTACTTC. The V call is TRBV6-5, the J call TRBJ2-4; possibly TRBD1 for D (5 bases). This CDR3 has 15 amino acids. CDR1 MNHEY and CDR2 SVGAGI come from the germline V gene. V dropped 0 bases and J dropped 7 bases, with 13 bases sitting between them.

This clone was seen a single time. The chain recombines TRBV4-2 with TRBJ2-7, with 11 bases that match TRBD2. Germline V lookup: CDR1 LGHNA, CDR2 YNFKEQ. The CDR3 runs 16 residues. V was pared by 3 bases and J by 3 bases, with 7 bases of the junction left unmatched. The CDR3 nucleotides are TGTGCCAGCAGCCATACCATTGGGACTAGCGGCTACGAGCAGTACTTC. Translated: CASSHTIGTSGYEQYF.

The V call is TRBV30, the J call TRBJ2-7; D remains ambiguous. With 0 bases removed from V and 3 bases from J, the gap between germline ends came to 9 bases. Germline-derived CDR1 and CDR2 are GTSNPN and SVGIG (reference sequence). The length of the CDR3 is 13 residues. The CDR3 spells CAWSVVLDYEQYF. CDR3 DNA sequence: TGTGCCTGGAGTGTAGTCCTAGACTACGAGCAGTACTTC.

In this sample, this clone turned up once. V is TRBV5-8 and J is TRBJ1-5, with 8 bases lining up with TRBD1. The germline V gene encodes CDR1 SGHTS and CDR2 YDEGEE. This CDR3 is 16 amino acids long. Trimming cost V 0 bases and J 6 bases; bases outside gene matches: 8. CDR3 DNA sequence: TGTGCCAGCAGCTTGGACTCCGGACAGGGAGTTCAGCCCCAGCATTTT. Translating it yields CASSLDSGQGVQPQHF.

The chain recombines TRBV6-6 with TRBJ1-1; D is ambiguous. CDR1 MNHNY and CDR2 SVGAGI come from the germline V gene (reference sequence). The CDR3 has 14 amino acids. Trimming removed 4 bases from V and 0 bases from J, with 9 bases in between. The CDR3 nucleotides are TGTGCCAGCAGTTTAGGGTTTGTGAACACTGAAGCTTTCTTT. Translation: CASSLGFVNTEAFF.

The CDR3 region is CASSDVAGGYNEQFF. The DNA of the CDR3 is TGTGCCAGCAGTGACGTAGCGGGGGGTTACAATGAGCAGTTCTTC. V and J are TRBV6-4 and TRBJ2-1; 10 bases agree with TRBD2. This CDR3 spans 15 amino acids. The germline V gene has CDR1 MRHNA and CDR2 SNTAGT. V shed 2 bases and J 4 bases; nucleotides not matched to a gene: 2.

The chain couples TRBV9 to TRBJ2-2; a possible D gene is TRBD1 (5 bases). The CDR3 consists of 14 residues. Looked up from germline, CDR1 is SGDLS and CDR2 is YYNGEE. V shed 4 bases and J shed 5 bases, with 12 bases lying between them. This CDR3 is CASSPHPGTGELFF. CDR3 nucleotides: TGTGCCAGCAGCCCCCATCCAGGGACCGGGGAGCTGTTTTTT.

This chain links TRBV5-1 with TRBJ2-6, with a possible D match to TRBD2 (5 bases). CDR1 is SGHRS, CDR2 YFSETQ, per germline. The CDR3 length is 17 residues. V was trimmed by 5 bases and J by 0 bases, leaving 15 bases between them. CDR3 sequence (DNA): TGCGCCAGCAGTTCCGGGATAGCCTCCTCTGGGGCCAACGTCCTGACTTTC. This gives the protein CASSSGIASSGANVLTF.

The rearrangement joins TRBV2 to TRBJ2-7; weak D call: TRBD2 (6 bases). V dropped 8 bases and J dropped 7 bases, with 18 bases sitting between them. CDR1 is SNHLY and CDR2 is FYNNEI in the germline V gene. This CDR3 region has 13 residues. CDR3 amino acids: CASGGRGLREQYF. In nucleotides, the CDR3 is TGTGCCAGCGGCGGGCGGGGACTGAGGGAGCAGTACTTC.

The gene calls are TRBV18 and TRBJ1-1, with TRBD1 as a possible D gene (6 bases). Germline CDR1 reads KGHSH; CDR2 reads LQKENI. The CDR3 contains 12 residues. The ends were cut back, 9 bases at V and 5 bases at J, with 13 bases in the middle. CDR3 nucleotides: TGTGCCAGTTCGGACAGTGGGACTGAAGCTTTCTTT. It encodes CASSDSGTEAFF.

The rearrangement links TRBV10-3 to TRBJ1-3; D not resolved. The ends were cut back, 8 bases at V and 2 bases at J, with 10 bases in the middle. This CDR3 is built from 13 residues. Looked up from germline, CDR1 is ENHRY and CDR2 is SYGVKD. For the CDR3, the DNA is TGTGCCATCGGTGGGGTGGCTGGAAACACCATATATTTT. Residues: CAIGGVAGNTIYF.

The CDR3 DNA sequence: TGCGCCAGCAGCTTGGATCCCGGACAGGCGAATATTCAGTACTTC. Amino acid sequence: CASSLDPGQANIQYF. The chain links TRBV5-1 to TRBJ2-4; 7 bases map to TRBD1. V shed 0 bases, J shed 10 bases, and the junction held 10 bases outside the gene matches. CDR3 length: 15 amino acids. In germline, CDR1 is SGHRS, CDR2 YFSETQ.

J is TRBJ2-4 and V is TRBV18, with D possibly TRBD1 on 6 matching bases. This CDR3 spans 16 amino acids. Germline V CDR1 and CDR2: KGHSH, LQKENI. The V end was cut by 0 bases, the J end by 2 bases, with 11 bases between. CDR3: CASSPPQGWPKNIQYF. As DNA, the CDR3 is TGTGCCAGCTCACCACCACAGGGATGGCCCAAAAACATTCAGTACTTC. The full variable domain, completed using reference TRBV18 and TRBJ2-4, is NAGVMQNPRHLVRRRGQEARLRCSPMKGHSHVYWYRQLPEEGLKFMVYLQKENIIDESGMPKERFSAEFPKEGPSILRIQQVVRGDSAAYFCASSPPQGWPKNIQYFGAGTRLSVL.

The gene calls are TRBV5-4 and TRBJ2-7; TRBD2 agrees at 7 bases. J was trimmed by 0 bases and V by 4 bases; bases with no gene match: 13. This CDR3 spans 17 amino acids. The germline V gene has CDR1 SGHNT and CDR2 YYREEE (reference sequence). CDR3 in amino acids: CASSRRLRAGVSYEQYF. The CDR3 nucleotides are TGTGCCAGCAGCCGGCGACTAAGGGCGGGAGTCTCCTACGAGCAGTACTTC.

This clone was found a few times. The chain recombines TRBV5-8 with TRBJ2-7, with no clear D. Per germline, CDR1 SGHTS and CDR2 YDEGEE. Trimming took off 6 bases at V and 7 bases at J, with 11 bases between the two ends. The CDR3 runs 11 residues. The CDR3 DNA sequence: TGTGCCAGCAACCGGGTCGGTGAGCAGTACTTC. This gives the protein CASNRVGEQYF. The full variable domain, with the rest looked up from reference TRBV5-8 and TRBJ2-7, is EAGVTQSPTHLIKTRGQQATLRCSPISGHTSVYWYQQALGLGLQFLLWYDEGEERNRGNFPPRFSGRQFPNYSSELNVNALELEDSALYLCASNRVGEQYFGPGTRLTVT.

The table lists this clone with a count of one. The chain recombines TRBV5-1 with TRBJ2-5; D uncertain. The germline V gene encodes CDR1 SGHRS and CDR2 YFSETQ. V lost 1 base to trimming and J lost 4 bases, with 8 bases between them. This CDR3 has 13 residues. The CDR3 nucleotides read TGCGCCAGCAGCTTGTGGCCTTTAGAGACCCAGTACTTC. Its translation: CASSLWPLETQYF.

This clone showed up just a few times. The gene calls are TRBV19 and TRBJ1-4, with 9 bases lining up with TRBD1. Unmatched junction bases numbered 6, after V lost 4 bases and J lost 6 bases. The CDR3 totals 15 residues. Per germline, CDR1 LNHDA and CDR2 SQIVND (reference sequence). The CDR3 loop reads CASSSPRTGDEKLFF. DNA of the CDR3: TGTGCCAGTAGTAGTCCTAGGACAGGGGATGAAAAACTGTTTTTT.

The J gene is TRBJ2-1, the V gene TRBV4-1; D gene uncertain. The CDR3 is 14 residues long. Per the germline V gene, CDR1 is MGHRA and CDR2 is YSYEKL. Trimming removed 0 bases from V and 8 bases from J, with 11 bases in between. As DNA, the CDR3 is TGCGCCAGCAGCCAAGAAGGGCCTCGGTATGAGCAGTTCTTC. The encoded protein is CASSQEGPRYEQFF.

The chain links TRBV5-4 to TRBJ1-2; D remains ambiguous. The CDR3 extends over 14 amino acids. The ends were cut back, 1 base at V and 6 bases at J, with 13 bases in the middle. Germline assignment: CDR1 SGHNT and CDR2 YYREEE (reference sequence). The CDR3 here is CASSLSAGDHGYTF. The CDR3 DNA reads as TGTGCCAGCAGCTTGTCTGCTGGTGACCATGGCTACACCTTC.

This chain uses TRBV5-1 with TRBJ1-1, with a tentative D call TRBD1 (6 bases). Germline assignment: CDR1 SGHRS and CDR2 YFSETQ. The V and J ends lost 0 bases and 0 bases respectively, with 15 bases between them. The CDR3 covers 17 residues. The CDR3 DNA follows: TGCGCCAGCAGCTTGGGATCAGGTAGGGGGATGAACACTGAAGCTTTCTTT. It specifies CASSLGSGRGMNTEAFF.

The chain uses TRBV10-3 and TRBJ2-6; TRBD1 aligns across 7 bases. The CDR3 spans 15 residues. Germline CDR1 is ENHRY and CDR2 is SYGVKD. The junction had 3 bases not matched to a gene; V was cut back by 1 base and J by 6 bases. CDR3: CAISEYQGEANVLTF. The DNA for the CDR3 is TGTGCCATCAGTGAGTACCAGGGGGAGGCCAACGTCCTGACTTTC.

The chain uses TRBV15 and TRBJ2-3; D is possibly TRBD1 (6 bases). CDR1 and CDR2 from the germline V gene are LNHNV and YYDKDF (reference sequence). The CDR3 sequence is 12 residues long. Trimming pared 8 bases from V and 6 bases from J, leaving 12 bases between. The CDR3 nucleotides are TGTGCCACCGGACTCGACAGGGATACGCAGTATTTT. This encodes CATGLDRDTQYF. Full variable domain (rest looked up from reference TRBV15 and TRBJ2-3): DAMVIQNPRYQVTQFGKPVTLSCSQTLNHNVMYWYQQKSSQAPKLLFHYYDKDFNNEADTPDNFQSRRPNTSFCFLDIRSPGLGDTAMYLCATGLDRDTQYFGPGTRLTVL.